The source of this T cell receptor beta chain is a study of technical replicates of blood from a few donors. TCRdb's copy holds only in-frame clones and misses some; the assay was immunoSEQ multiplex PCR. The table has about 70,000 clones, roughly 94% seen once. The CDR3 is 12 amino acids. The V end was cut by 0 bases, the J end by 7 bases, with 7 bases between. Per germline, CDR1 SGDLS and CDR2 YYNGEE. The chain recombines TRBV9 with TRBJ1-1, with unresolved D. The TCR sequence derives from a human donor in good health. The source material was T cells isolated from PBMCs. The CDR3 DNA reads TGTGCCAGCAGCGTAGAAAGCGGTGAAGCTTTCTTT. This gives the protein CASSVESGEAFF. The whole variable domain, remainder taken from reference TRBV9 and TRBJ1-1, is DSGVTQTPKHLITATGQRVTLRCSPRSGDLSVYWYQQSLDQGLQFLIQYYNGEERAKGNILERFSAQQFPDLHSELNLSSLELGDSALYFCASSVESGEAFFGQGTRLTVV.